This is a list of T cell receptor beta chains from one sample in a study of identical twins. MiXCR, applied by TCRdb to the 5' RACE reads, yields one record per CDR3 protein. This table has 1,800,000 or so distinct CDR3 sequences, about 30% appearing once. The sequencing input was cord blood. These receptors were taken from a newborn girl in good health. CDR3s include the opening cysteine and the closing phenylalanine or tryptophan. The D gene is left open where the match is weak. Not every row has a clone size; where given, it reads once, few, many or a size class.

TRBJ1-2	few	TRBD1	TRBV6-6	CASRGGQTYYGYTF	TGTGCCAGCAGGGGGGGACAGACCTACTATGGCTACACCTTC
TRBJ2-4	many	TRBD2	TRBV5-1	CASSGLAGGKNIQYF	TGCGCCAGCAGCGGACTAGCGGGAGGCAAAAACATTCAGTACTTC
TRBJ1-2	few	TRBD1	TRBV9	CASSLTEGAAYGYTF	TGTGCCAGCAGCCTAACGGAGGGGGCGGCCTATGGCTACACCTTC
TRBJ1-1	few	TRBD1	TRBV6-6	CASSTQGAWEAFF	TGTGCCAGCAGTACCCAGGGGGCGTGGGAAGCTTTCTTT
TRBJ2-3	-	-	TRBV6-8	CAIFPRLDGPGDTQYF	TGTGCCATCTTCCCTCGACTAGACGGGCCAGGGGATACGCAGTATTTT
TRBJ2-7	-	TRBD1	TRBV19	CASSIARTGSYEQYF	TGTGCCAGTAGTATAGCCCGGACAGGGAGCTACGAGCAGTACTTC
TRBJ1-2	few	TRBD1	TRBV27	CASSLWGPTGHNYGYTF	TGTGCCAGCAGTTTATGGGGACCGACAGGGCATAACTATGGCTACACCTTC
TRBJ2-7	few	TRBD2	TRBV7-2	CASSLVGGGPKEQYF	TGTGCCAGCAGCTTAGTTGGGGGAGGGCCGAAAGAGCAGTACTTC
TRBJ1-2	-	-	TRBV15	CATSRDSSRGWGYTF	TGTGCCACCAGCAGAGATAGTTCAAGGGGTTGGGGCTACACCTTC
TRBJ2-4	-	-	TRBV12-3/TRBV12-4	CASSLRAVPNIQYF	TGTGCCAGCAGTTTAAGGGCTGTTCCAAACATTCAGTACTTC
TRBJ2-1	-	TRBD2	TRBV18	CASSPRTSEDEQFF	TGTGCCAGCTCACCAAGAACTAGCGAAGATGAGCAGTTCTTC
TRBJ2-7	-	-	TRBV28	CASNGLNYEQYF	TGTGCCAGCAACGGGCTAAACTACGAGCAGTACTTC
TRBJ2-1	few	-	TRBV12-3/TRBV12-4	CASSPYPGTPWDEQFF	TGTGCCAGCAGTCCCTACCCCGGGACCCCGTGGGATGAGCAGTTCTTC
TRBJ2-2	few	-	TRBV7-2	CASSLAASDTGELFF	TGTGCCAGCAGCTTAGCAGCTAGCGACACCGGGGAGCTGTTTTTT
TRBJ2-7	-	TRBD1	TRBV5-1	CASSSVPGTAYEQYF	TGCGCCAGCAGCTCCGTCCCCGGGACAGCCTACGAGCAGTACTTC
TRBJ2-1	few	-	TRBV24-1	CATSGTGLSYNEQFF	TGTGCCACCAGTGGTACGGGCCTCTCCTACAATGAGCAGTTCTTC
TRBJ2-3	many	-	TRBV28	CASSLVGLSTDTQYF	TGTGCCAGCAGTTTAGTGGGACTGAGCACAGATACGCAGTATTTT
TRBJ2-1	few	-	TRBV25-1	CASSETLSGSYNEQFF	TGTGCCAGCAGTGAAACTCTTTCGGGGTCCTACAATGAGCAGTTCTTC
TRBJ1-2	few	-	TRBV20-1	CSARDYRSYGYTF	TGCAGTGCTAGAGATTACAGATCCTATGGCTACACCTTC
TRBJ2-7	-	-	TRBV5-1	CASSLGSGSHSSYEQYF	TGCGCCAGCAGCTTGGGTTCCGGGAGCCATTCGTCCTACGAGCAGTACTTC
TRBJ2-3	-	-	TRBV6-1	CASRPPLRLGATSTDTQYF	TGTGCCAGCAGACCCCCCCTTAGACTCGGGGCTACTAGCACAGATACGCAGTATTTT
TRBJ2-7	few	-	TRBV3-1	CASSQYRSYEQYF	TGTGCCAGCAGCCAGTATCGGAGCTACGAGCAGTACTTC
TRBJ2-7	few	-	TRBV20-1	CSARDVVFRGSSSYEQYF	TGCAGTGCTAGAGACGTAGTCTTTCGCGGGTCTAGCTCCTACGAGCAGTACTTC
TRBJ2-5	-	-	TRBV2	CASSEEGVQETQYF	TGTGCCAGCAGTGAAGAGGGGGTGCAAGAGACCCAGTACTTC
TRBJ1-1	-	-	TRBV24-1	CATSDLRRTEAFF	TGTGCCACCAGTGATTTGAGACGAACTGAAGCTTTCTTT
TRBJ2-5	few	-	TRBV6-1	CAAAYSRKETQYF	TGTGCCGCTGCCTATAGCCGAAAAGAGACCCAGTACTTC
TRBJ1-6	few	TRBD1	TRBV20-1	CSTDRDLYNSPLHF	TGCAGTACAGACAGGGACTTATATAATTCACCCCTCCACTTT
TRBJ1-6	few	-	TRBV20-1	CSARDGANSPLHF	TGCAGTGCTAGAGATGGGGCCAATTCACCCCTCCACTTT
TRBJ2-3	-	TRBD2	TRBV20-1	CSARVAGFTDTQYF	TGCAGTGCTAGAGTAGCGGGTTTCACAGATACGCAGTATTTT
TRBJ2-1	-	TRBD2	TRBV20-1	CSATPSSGIRNEQFF	TGCAGTGCCACCCCCTCTAGCGGGATAAGGAATGAGCAGTTCTTC
TRBJ1-5	-	-	TRBV6-6	CASVGSNQPQHF	TGTGCCAGCGTCGGTAGCAATCAGCCCCAGCATTTT
TRBJ2-1	many	-	TRBV24-1	CATSDLRGSYNEQFF	TGTGCCACCAGTGATTTGCGGGGGTCCTACAATGAGCAGTTCTTC
TRBJ2-2	-	-	TRBV6-6	CASSRDITGELFF	TGTGCCAGCAGTCGGGACATCACCGGGGAGCTGTTTTTT
TRBJ2-7	-	-	TRBV28	CASSSALAPYEQYF	TGTGCCAGCAGTTCCGCCCTGGCCCCTTACGAGCAGTACTTC
TRBJ1-1	few	-	TRBV5-1	CASSPLGTPTEAFF	TGCGCCAGCAGCCCATTAGGGACACCTACTGAAGCTTTCTTT
TRBJ1-4	few	-	TRBV7-9	CASSLLGGLSEKLFF	TGTGCCAGCAGCTTATTGGGGGGACTGAGTGAAAAACTGTTTTTT
TRBJ1-5	-	-	TRBV2	CASSETGGWSNQPQHF	TGTGCCAGCAGTGAGACGGGAGGTTGGAGCAATCAGCCCCAGCATTTT
TRBJ1-4	few	TRBD1	TRBV20-1	CSARSLGQAEAKLFF	TGCAGTGCTAGATCCCTCGGACAGGCGGAAGCAAAACTGTTTTTT
TRBJ1-1	few	-	TRBV6-1	CASNWQGEVSAEAFF	TGTGCCAGCAATTGGCAGGGAGAAGTGAGCGCTGAAGCTTTCTTT
TRBJ2-2	few	TRBD1	TRBV5-1	CASSAGQGGIGELFF	TGCGCCAGCAGCGCCGGACAGGGTGGGATCGGGGAGCTGTTTTTT
TRBJ1-2	few	-	TRBV20-1	CSARDRGGRYGYTF	TGCAGTGCTAGAGATCGCGGGGGGCGCTATGGCTACACCTTC
TRBJ1-1	once	-	TRBV2	CSSCPGRDTEAFF	TGTTCCAGTTGCCCGGGACGGGACACTGAAGCTTTCTTT
TRBJ2-5	-	-	TRBV7-2	CASSTSAGVIKQYF	-
TRBJ2-7	-	-	TRBV14	CASSQVPGFSYEQYF	TGTGCCAGCAGCCAAGTGCCGGGATTCTCCTACGAGCAGTACTTC
TRBJ1-1	-	-	TRBV6-6	CASRQEWTEAFF	TGTGCCAGCAGACAGGAGTGGACTGAAGCTTTCTTT
TRBJ2-1	few	-	TRBV12-3/TRBV12-4	CASNPQGNEQFF	TGTGCCAGCAATCCGCAGGGCAATGAGCAGTTCTTC
TRBJ2-7	few	-	TRBV15	CATSTPRGKSYNEQYF	TGTGCCACCAGCACCCCTCGGGGAAAGTCCTACAATGAGCAGTACTTC
TRBJ1-2	-	-	TRBV15	CATTDSFGYTF	TGTGCCACAACTGACAGTTTTGGCTACACCTTC
TRBJ2-5	-	-	TRBV20-1	CSASKAGVETQYF	TGCAGTGCTAGTAAGGCAGGGGTAGAGACCCAGTACTTC
TRBJ2-1	-	-	TRBV20-1	CSASSGDSHSYNEQFF	TGCAGTGCTAGTAGTGGGGACTCCCACTCCTACAATGAGCAGTTCTTC
TRBJ1-1	few	TRBD1	TRBV12-3/TRBV12-4	CASSGQGNRNTEAFF	TGTGCCAGCAGTGGACAGGGGAATAGAAACACTGAAGCTTTCTTT
TRBJ2-7	few	-	TRBV27	CASSLGFWRDSYEQYF	TGTGCCAGCAGTTTAGGATTCTGGCGGGACTCCTACGAGCAGTACTTC
TRBJ2-3	-	-	TRBV3-1	CASSQSAQGTDTQYF	TGTGCCAGCAGCCAATCAGCGCAGGGAACAGATACGCAGTATTTT
TRBJ2-4	few	TRBD1	TRBV5-1	CASSLGTGKNIQYF	TGCGCCAGCAGCTTGGGGACAGGGAAAAACATTCAGTACTTC
TRBJ2-2	once	TRBD2	TRBV20-1	CSARVASGGVNTGELFF	TGCAGTGCTAGAGTGGCTAGCGGGGGAGTCAACACCGGGGAGCTGTTTTTT
TRBJ2-2	-	-	TRBV20-1	CSARTQGWNTGELFF	TGCAGTGCTAGGACACAGGGTTGGAACACCGGGGAGCTGTTTTTT